This is a list of T cell receptor beta chains from one sample in a study of long-term antiretroviral therapy in people with HIV. Some clones are missing from TCRdb's copy, which holds only in-frame ones; the method was immunoSEQ multiplex PCR. Among 35,000 or so clones listed, 75% to 90% were seen once. Material: unsorted PBMCs, obtained 2.2 years after starting antiretroviral therapy. The source is a man aged 18 to 30 with HIV. CDR3s include the opening cysteine and the closing phenylalanine or tryptophan. The D gene is left open where the match is weak. Clone sizes are given selectively: once, few, many, or a class where the clone is expanded.

clone size,V gene,D gene,J gene,CDR3 DNA,CDR3 protein
few,TRBV19,TRBD2,TRBJ2-7,TGTGCCAGTAGTATAAGCGGGGGAGAATACGAGCAGTACTTC,CASSISGGEYEQYF
NA,TRBV28,NA,TRBJ1-2,TGTGCCAGCAGTCCTGAGAAGGGGGGCAACTATGGCTACACCTTC,CASSPEKGGNYGYTF
NA,TRBV4-1,TRBD1,TRBJ2-2,TGCGCCAGCAGCCAACGGACAGGGGGCAGCACCGGGGAGCTGTTTTTT,CASSQRTGGSTGELFF
NA,TRBV19,TRBD2,TRBJ2-1,TGTGCCAGTAGTACCCTAGCCGGGAGGGCCTACAATGAGCAGTTCTTC,CASSTLAGRAYNEQFF
NA,TRBV19,TRBD1,TRBJ2-3,TGTGCCAGTAGTTGGGACAGGGCTGGTGATACGCAGTATTTT,CASSWDRAGDTQYF
NA,TRBV7-8,NA,TRBJ2-5,TGTGCCAGCAGCCGCCGTATTAGCATCGGGCCCAGCAAAGGAGAGACCCAGTACTTC,CASSRRISIGPSKGETQYF
NA,TRBV29-1,NA,TRBJ2-1,TGCAGCGTTGAAGATCATGAGCAGTTCTTC,CSVEDHEQFF
NA,TRBV25-1,NA,TRBJ1-3,TGTGCCAGCAGTGAACTTGAGGGCAGCTCTGGAAACACCATATATTTT,CASSELEGSSGNTIYF
NA,TRBV6-4,NA,TRBJ1-1,TGTGCCAGCAGTGACGAGGGGATGGGGCGGACTGAAGCTTTCTTT,CASSDEGMGRTEAFF
NA,TRBV11-3,NA,TRBJ2-1,TGTGCCAGCAGCTTAGCGGCGGCATCCTACAATGAGCAGTTCTTC,CASSLAAASYNEQFF
NA,TRBV30,TRBD1,TRBJ2-4,TGTGCCTGGGGATTACAGGGGGCCGGCAAAAACATTCAGTACTTC,CAWGLQGAGKNIQYF
NA,TRBV5-1,NA,TRBJ2-4,TGCGCCAGCAGCTCTCCGGGACATGGGATGAACATTCAGTACTTC,CASSSPGHGMNIQYF
NA,TRBV6-1,NA,TRBJ2-3,TGTGCCAGCCGATTAGATGGAGATACGCAGTATTTT,CASRLDGDTQYF
NA,TRBV7-2,NA,TRBJ2-1,TGTGCCAGCAGTCCTGGTTGGGGGAACGCCAATGAGCAGTTCTTC,CASSPGWGNANEQFF
NA,TRBV28,NA,TRBJ2-7,TGTGCCAGCAGCCCCCCTGGGGACGCGGGGGAGCAGTACTTC,CASSPPGDAGEQYF
NA,TRBV5-4,TRBD1,TRBJ2-3,TGTGCCAGCAGCAAACGGACAGGGCGTAGCACAGATACGCAGTATTTT,CASSKRTGRSTDTQYF
NA,TRBV5-5,NA,TRBJ1-5,TGTGCCAGCAGCTTGGAGAGCAATCAGCCCCAGCATTTT,CASSLESNQPQHF
NA,TRBV6-1,NA,TRBJ1-1,TGTGCCAGCAGTGACGTGGAATTAACAACTGAAGCTTTCTTT,CASSDVELTTEAFF
NA,TRBV7-2,TRBD2,TRBJ2-7,TGTGCCAGCAGCTCCGACACATATAGCGGGAGGGTCGAGCAGTACTTC,CASSSDTYSGRVEQYF
NA,TRBV28,NA,TRBJ1-6,TGTGCCAGCACCCCCATCCCTTGGGGGAGCTCCTATAATTCACCCCTCCACTTT,CASTPIPWGSSYNSPLHF
NA,TRBV9,TRBD2,TRBJ2-7,TGTGCCAGCAGCACCGGGACTAGCGGGAACGCAGGTAAAGAGCAGTACTTC,CASSTGTSGNAGKEQYF
NA,TRBV10-3,TRBD1,TRBJ1-4,TGTGCCGCAGGGGGGGGGCATGAAAAACTGTTTTTT,CAAGGGHEKLFF
NA,TRBV7-9,TRBD1,TRBJ1-2,TGTGCCAGCAGCTCCTACAACGGACGACAGGGAGCTAACTATGGCTACACCTTC,CASSSYNGRQGANYGYTF
NA,TRBV15,TRBD1,TRBJ1-1,TGTGCCACCACCGGGACAGCAAACACTGAAGCTTTCTTT,CATTGTANTEAFF
NA,TRBV6-5,NA,TRBJ2-7,TGTGCCAGCAGTTACGGACACAGTGTCTACGAGCAGTACTTC,CASSYGHSVYEQYF